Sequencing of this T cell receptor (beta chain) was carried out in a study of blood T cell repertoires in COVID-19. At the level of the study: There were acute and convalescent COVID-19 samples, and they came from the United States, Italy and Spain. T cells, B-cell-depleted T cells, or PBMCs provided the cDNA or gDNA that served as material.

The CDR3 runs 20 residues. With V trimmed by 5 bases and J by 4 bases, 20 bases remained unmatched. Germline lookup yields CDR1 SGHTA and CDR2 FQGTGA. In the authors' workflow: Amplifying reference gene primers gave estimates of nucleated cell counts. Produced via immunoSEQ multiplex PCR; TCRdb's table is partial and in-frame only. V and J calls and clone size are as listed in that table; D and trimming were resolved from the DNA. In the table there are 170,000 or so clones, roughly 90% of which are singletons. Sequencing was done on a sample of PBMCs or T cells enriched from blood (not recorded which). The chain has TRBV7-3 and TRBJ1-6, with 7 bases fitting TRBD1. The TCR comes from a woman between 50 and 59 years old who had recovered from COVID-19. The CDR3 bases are TGTGCCAGCAGCCCCCCCCGCGACAGGGCCCAGAATAATTATAATTCACCCCTCCACTTT. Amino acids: CASSPPRDRAQNNYNSPLHF. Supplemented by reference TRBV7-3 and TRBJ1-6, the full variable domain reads GAGVSQTPSNKVTEKGKYVELRCDPISGHTALYWYRQSLGQGPEFLIYFQGTGAADDSGLPNDRFFAVRPEGSVSTLKIQRTERGDSAVYLCASSPPRDRAQNNYNSPLHFGNGTRLTVT.